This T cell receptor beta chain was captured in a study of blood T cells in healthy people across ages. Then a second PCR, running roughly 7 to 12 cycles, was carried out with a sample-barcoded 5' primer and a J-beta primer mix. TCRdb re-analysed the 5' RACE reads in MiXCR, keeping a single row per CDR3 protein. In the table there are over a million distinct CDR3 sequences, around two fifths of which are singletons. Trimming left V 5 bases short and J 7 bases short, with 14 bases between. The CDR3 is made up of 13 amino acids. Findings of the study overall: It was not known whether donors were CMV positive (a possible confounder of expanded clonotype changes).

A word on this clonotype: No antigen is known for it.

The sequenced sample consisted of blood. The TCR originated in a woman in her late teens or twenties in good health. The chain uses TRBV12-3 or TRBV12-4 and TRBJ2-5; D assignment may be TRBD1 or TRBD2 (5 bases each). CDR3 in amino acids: CASSPTGGGTQYF. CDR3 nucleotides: TGTGCCAGCAGTCCTACAGGCGGAGGGACCCAGTACTTC.